Listed below are T cell receptor beta chains from one sample, sequenced in a study of blood T cell repertoires in COVID-19. Here immunoSEQ multiplex PCR was the method, and the copy in TCRdb shows in-frame clones only, minus some. This sample yields 90,000 or so clones, of which around 93% are seen a single time; roughly 2% belongs to the top ten. Material: peripheral blood. Receptors were obtained from a human donor with active COVID-19. The donor label of this sample is uncertain. Both conserved end residues are part of each CDR3. The D gene is left open where the match is weak. Part of the rows lack a size; the others show once, few, many or a class for expanded clones.

CDR3nt	CDR3aa	len	v_gene	j_gene	abundance	d_gene
TGTGCCAGCAGCTGGAGCGGGGTCGGGGCAGATACGCAGTATTTT	CASSWSGVGADTQYF	15	TRBV7-2	TRBJ2-3	NA	TRBD2
TGTGCCAGCAGCTTAATACAGGGGCGGAACACTGAAGCTTTCTTT	CASSLIQGRNTEAFF	15	TRBV5-4	TRBJ1-1	NA	TRBD1
TGTGCCAGCAGCGTAGAAGGACAGGGTGTCGCTGAAGCTTTCTTT	CASSVEGQGVAEAFF	15	TRBV9	TRBJ1-1	NA	TRBD1
TGTGCCAGCAGCTTGGTTGAGGTTCGGGGGGGAGATACGCAGTATTTT	CASSLVEVRGGDTQYF	16	TRBV5-4	TRBJ2-3	NA	TRBD2
TGTGCCAGCAGTGAGGACAGGGGGCAGGGGCAGCCCCAGCATTTT	CASSEDRGQGQPQHF	15	TRBV6-1	TRBJ1-5	NA	TRBD1
TGTGCCAGAAGCTTGGATTGGGAGGATGAAGCTTTCTTT	CARSLDWEDEAFF	13	TRBV5-3	TRBJ1-1	NA	NA
TGTGCCTCTAGCGGGGTTACAGATACGCAGTATTTT	CASSGVTDTQYF	12	TRBV3-1/TRBV3-2	TRBJ2-3	NA	TRBD2
TGTGCCAGTAGTGGACGACAGGGTAGGTCTAGCAATCAGCCCCAGCATTTT	CASSGRQGRSSNQPQHF	17	TRBV19	TRBJ1-5	NA	TRBD1
TGTGCCACCAGCAGAGAATTCAGGGGGCTGGTGGAAAATTACACTGAAGCTTTCTTT	CATSREFRGLVENYTEAFF	19	TRBV15	TRBJ1-1	once	TRBD1
TGTGCCAGCAGTTACGTCAGGGGGCTTCGGGGCTACACCTTC	CASSYVRGLRGYTF	14	TRBV6-5	TRBJ1-2	NA	TRBD1
TGTGCCAGCAGCTTAGGGCGGGGGGCCGGCACTGAAGCTTTCTTT	CASSLGRGAGTEAFF	15	TRBV6-2/TRBV6-3	TRBJ1-1	NA	NA
TGTGCCAGCAGCCAAGAATCCATTCCATATGGCTACACCTTC	CASSQESIPYGYTF	14	TRBV14	TRBJ1-2	NA	NA
TGTGCCAGCAGCAAAGACACAGGGAACGGAATCTACACCTTC	CASSKDTGNGIYTF	14	TRBV21-1	TRBJ1-2	NA	NA
TGTGCCAGCTCAATGGCGCAGGCTGGAAACACCATATATTTT	CASSMAQAGNTIYF	14	TRBV25-1	TRBJ1-3	NA	NA
TGTGCCAGCAGGGGGACAGACTTTTCCTACGAGCAGTACTTC	CASRGTDFSYEQYF	14	TRBV6-5	TRBJ2-7	NA	TRBD1
TGCGCCAGCAGCCAAGCCTCAGGGGATAATTCACCCCTCCACTTT	CASSQASGDNSPLHF	15	TRBV4-1	TRBJ1-6	NA	NA
TGTGCCAGCAGCGAGGACAGGGGGAGCACTGAAGCTTTCTTT	CASSEDRGSTEAFF	14	TRBV2	TRBJ1-1	NA	TRBD1
TGCGCCAGCAGCCACGCAACGGGAGCTGCTAACTATGGCTACACCTTC	CASSHATGAANYGYTF	16	TRBV4-3	TRBJ1-2	NA	NA
TGTGCCAGCAGCTCCTGGGACAGTTCGCAGTACTTC	CASSSWDSSQYF	12	TRBV7-8	TRBJ2-7	NA	TRBD1
TGTGCCACCTCCGGAGCGGGGGTATCCTACGAGCAGTACTTC	CATSGAGVSYEQYF	14	TRBV2	TRBJ2-7	NA	TRBD2
TGTGCCAGCAGCTTTAGTAACACTGAAGCTTTCTTT	CASSFSNTEAFF	12	TRBV7-9	TRBJ1-1	NA	NA
TGTGCCAGCCGCGCGGGGGGGTACGAGCAGTACTTC	CASRAGGYEQYF	12	TRBV6-5	TRBJ2-7	NA	TRBD2
TGTGCCAGTCGTCGGACAGGGGAATACAATGAGCAGTTCTTC	CASRRTGEYNEQFF	14	TRBV6-6	TRBJ2-1	NA	TRBD1
TGCGCCAGCAGCTTGACTAGCGGAGCGCCTAGCACAGATACGCAGTATTTT	CASSLTSGAPSTDTQYF	17	TRBV5-1	TRBJ2-3	NA	TRBD2
TGTGCCAGCAGTGACGGGACTAGCGGGTACAATGAGCAGTTCTTC	CASSDGTSGYNEQFF	15	TRBV6-4	TRBJ2-1	few	TRBD2
TGTGCCAGCAGCACCGGACAGGCCTATGGCTACACCTTC	CASSTGQAYGYTF	13	TRBV6-6	TRBJ1-2	few	TRBD1